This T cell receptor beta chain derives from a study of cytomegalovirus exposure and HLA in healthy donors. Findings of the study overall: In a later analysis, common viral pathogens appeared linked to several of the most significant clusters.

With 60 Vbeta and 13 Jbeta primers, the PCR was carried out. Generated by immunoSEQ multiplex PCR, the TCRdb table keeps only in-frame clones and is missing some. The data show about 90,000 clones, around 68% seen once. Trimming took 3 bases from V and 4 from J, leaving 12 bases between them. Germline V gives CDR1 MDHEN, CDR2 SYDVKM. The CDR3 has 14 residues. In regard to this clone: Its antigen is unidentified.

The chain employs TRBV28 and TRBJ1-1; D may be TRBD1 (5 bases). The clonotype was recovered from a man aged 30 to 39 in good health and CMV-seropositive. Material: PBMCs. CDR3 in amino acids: CASSFEVRGTEAFF. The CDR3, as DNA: TGTGCCAGCAGTTTTGAAGTAAGGGGCACTGAAGCTTTCTTT.